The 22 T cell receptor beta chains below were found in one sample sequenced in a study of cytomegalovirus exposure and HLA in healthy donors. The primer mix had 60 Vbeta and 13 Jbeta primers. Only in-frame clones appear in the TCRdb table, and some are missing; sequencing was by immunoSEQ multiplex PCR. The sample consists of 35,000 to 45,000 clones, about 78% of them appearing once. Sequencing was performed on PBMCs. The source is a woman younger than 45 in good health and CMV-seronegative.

CDR3 residues: CASSYEQGAGNSPLHF. The CDR3 coding sequence is TGTGCCAGCAGTTACGAACAGGGGGCTGGAAATTCACCCCTCCACTTT. The V gene is TRBV6-6, the J gene TRBJ1-6; 9 positions agree with TRBD1. Trimming removed 2 bases from V and 7 bases from J; junction bases left unmatched: 6. The CDR3 runs 16 residues. Per germline, CDR1 MNHNY and CDR2 SVGAGI (reference sequence).

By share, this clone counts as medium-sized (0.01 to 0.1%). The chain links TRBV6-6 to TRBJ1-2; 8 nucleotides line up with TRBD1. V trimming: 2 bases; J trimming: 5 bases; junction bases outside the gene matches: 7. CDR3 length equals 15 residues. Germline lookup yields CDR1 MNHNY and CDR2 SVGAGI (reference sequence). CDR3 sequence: CASSYETGAGYGYTF. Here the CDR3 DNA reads TGTGCCAGCAGTTACGAGACAGGGGCTGGTTATGGCTACACCTTC.

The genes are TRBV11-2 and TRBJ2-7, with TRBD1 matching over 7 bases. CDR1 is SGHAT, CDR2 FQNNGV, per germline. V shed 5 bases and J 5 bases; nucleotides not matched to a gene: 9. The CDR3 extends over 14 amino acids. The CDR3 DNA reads TGTGCCAGCAGCCCAGGGACAGCCAACCACGAGCAGTACTTC. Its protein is CASSPGTANHEQYF.

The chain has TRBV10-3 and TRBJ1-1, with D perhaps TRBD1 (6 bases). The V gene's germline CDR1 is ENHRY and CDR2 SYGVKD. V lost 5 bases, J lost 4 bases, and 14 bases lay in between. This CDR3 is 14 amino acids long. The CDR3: CAISQQGEGTEAFF. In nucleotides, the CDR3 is TGTGCCATCAGTCAACAGGGTGAGGGCACTGAAGCTTTCTTT.

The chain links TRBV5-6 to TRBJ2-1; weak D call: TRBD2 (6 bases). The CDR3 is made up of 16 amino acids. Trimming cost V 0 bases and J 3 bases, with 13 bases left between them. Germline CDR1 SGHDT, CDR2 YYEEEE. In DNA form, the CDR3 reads TGTGCCAGCAGCTTGGAGGGGATCGGGGGCTACAATGAGCAGTTCTTC. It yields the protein CASSLEGIGGYNEQFF. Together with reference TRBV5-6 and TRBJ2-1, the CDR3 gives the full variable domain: DAGVTQSPTHLIKTRGQQVTLRCSPKSGHDTVSWYQQALGQGPQFIFQYYEEEERQRGNFPDRFSGHQFPNYSSELNVNALLLGDSALYLCASSLEGIGGYNEQFFGPGTRLTVL.

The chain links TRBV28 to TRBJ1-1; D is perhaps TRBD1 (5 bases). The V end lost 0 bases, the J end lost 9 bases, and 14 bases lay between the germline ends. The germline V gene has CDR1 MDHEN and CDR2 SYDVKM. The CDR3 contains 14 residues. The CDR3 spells CASSLWGPQAQAFF. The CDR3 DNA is TGTGCCAGCAGTTTATGGGGGCCGCAGGCTCAAGCTTTCTTT.

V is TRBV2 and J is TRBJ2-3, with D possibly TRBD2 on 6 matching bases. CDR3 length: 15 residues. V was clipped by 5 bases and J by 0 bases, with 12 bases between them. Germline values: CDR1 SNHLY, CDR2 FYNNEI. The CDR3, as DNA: TGTGCCAGCAGTCGAGCGGGTTCTAGCACAGATACGCAGTATTTT. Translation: CASSRAGSSTDTQYF.

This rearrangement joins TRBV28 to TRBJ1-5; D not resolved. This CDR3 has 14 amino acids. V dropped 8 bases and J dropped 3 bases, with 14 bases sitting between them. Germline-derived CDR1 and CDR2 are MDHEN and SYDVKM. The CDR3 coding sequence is TGTGCCAGCTGCCCAGAATCTTACAATCAGCCCCAGCATTTT. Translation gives CASCPESYNQPQHF.

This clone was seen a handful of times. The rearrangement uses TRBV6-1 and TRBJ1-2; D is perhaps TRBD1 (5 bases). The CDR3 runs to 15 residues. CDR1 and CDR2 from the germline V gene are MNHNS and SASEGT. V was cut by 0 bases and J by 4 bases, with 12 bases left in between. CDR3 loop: CASSEALKTAYGYTF. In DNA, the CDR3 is TGTGCCAGCAGTGAAGCGCTTAAGACAGCCTATGGCTACACCTTC.

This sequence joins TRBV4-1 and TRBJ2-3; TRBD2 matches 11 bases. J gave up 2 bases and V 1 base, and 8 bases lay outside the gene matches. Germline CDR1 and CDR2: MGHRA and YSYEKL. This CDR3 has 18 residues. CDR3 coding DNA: TGCGCCAGCAGCCAAGGGCTAGCGGGAGGACCCCTCACAGATACGCAGTATTTT. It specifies CASSQGLAGGPLTDTQYF.

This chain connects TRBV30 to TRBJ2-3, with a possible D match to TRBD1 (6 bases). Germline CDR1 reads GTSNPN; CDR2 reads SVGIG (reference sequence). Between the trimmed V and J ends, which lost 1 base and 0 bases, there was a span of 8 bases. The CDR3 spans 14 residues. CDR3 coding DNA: TGTGCCTGGAGTGGGACAGTTAGCACAGATACGCAGTATTTT. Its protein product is CAWSGTVSTDTQYF.

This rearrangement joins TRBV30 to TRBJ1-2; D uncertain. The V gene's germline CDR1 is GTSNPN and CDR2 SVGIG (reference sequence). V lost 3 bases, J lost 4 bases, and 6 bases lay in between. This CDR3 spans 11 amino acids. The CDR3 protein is CAWSAGYGYTF. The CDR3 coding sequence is TGTGCCTGGAGCGCAGGCTATGGCTACACCTTC.

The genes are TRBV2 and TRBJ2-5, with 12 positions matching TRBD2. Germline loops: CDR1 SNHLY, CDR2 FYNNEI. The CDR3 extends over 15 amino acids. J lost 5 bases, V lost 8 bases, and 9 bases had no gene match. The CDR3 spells CASGGGTSGGETQYF. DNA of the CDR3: TGTGCCAGCGGCGGGGGCACTAGCGGGGGGGAGACCCAGTACTTC.

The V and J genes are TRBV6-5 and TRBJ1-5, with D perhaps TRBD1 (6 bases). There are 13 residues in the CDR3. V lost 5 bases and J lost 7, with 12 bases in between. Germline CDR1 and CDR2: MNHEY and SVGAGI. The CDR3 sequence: CASSQGHGQPQHF. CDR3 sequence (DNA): TGTGCCAGCAGTCAGGGGCACGGACAGCCCCAGCATTTT.

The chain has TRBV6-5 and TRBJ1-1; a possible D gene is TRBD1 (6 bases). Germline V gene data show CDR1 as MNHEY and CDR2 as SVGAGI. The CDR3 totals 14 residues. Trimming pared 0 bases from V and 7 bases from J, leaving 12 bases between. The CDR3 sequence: CASSYSRTTGEAFF. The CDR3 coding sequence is TGTGCCAGCAGTTACTCGAGAACGACAGGTGAAGCTTTCTTT.

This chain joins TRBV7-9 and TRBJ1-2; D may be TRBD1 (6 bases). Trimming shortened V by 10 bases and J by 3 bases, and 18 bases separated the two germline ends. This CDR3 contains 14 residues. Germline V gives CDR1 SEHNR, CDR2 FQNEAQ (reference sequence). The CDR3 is CAIEIAGVHYGYTF. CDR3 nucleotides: TGTGCCATCGAAATTGCAGGGGTCCACTATGGCTACACCTTC. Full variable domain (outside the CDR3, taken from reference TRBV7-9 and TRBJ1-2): DTGVSQNPRHKITKRGQNVTFRCDPISEHNRLYWYRQTLGQGPEFLTYFQNEAQLEKSRLLSDRFSAERPKGSFSTLEIQRTEQGDSAMYLCAIEIAGVHYGYTFGSGTRLTVV.

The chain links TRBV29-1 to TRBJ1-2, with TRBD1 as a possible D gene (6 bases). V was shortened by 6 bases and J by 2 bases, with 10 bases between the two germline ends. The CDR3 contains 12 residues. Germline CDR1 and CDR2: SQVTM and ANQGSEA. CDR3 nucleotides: TGCAGCGTCACCACAGGGAACTATGGCTACACCTTC. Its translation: CSVTTGNYGYTF.

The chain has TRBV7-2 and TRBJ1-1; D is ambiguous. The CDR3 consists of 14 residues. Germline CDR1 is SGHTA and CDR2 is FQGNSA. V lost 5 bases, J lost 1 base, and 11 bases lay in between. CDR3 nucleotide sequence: TGTGCCAGCAGCCCCGGACTGAAGAACACTGAAGCTTTCTTT. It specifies CASSPGLKNTEAFF.

Written as DNA, the CDR3 is TGCGCCAGCAGTGACCCAGTCTCCTACGAGCAGTACTTC. This gives the protein CASSDPVSYEQYF. J is TRBJ2-7 and V is TRBV10-1, with no clear D. Trimming shortened V by 3 bases and J by 0 bases, and 6 bases separated the two germline ends. The CDR3 has 13 residues. Germline CDR1 and CDR2: WNHNN and SYGVQD (reference sequence).

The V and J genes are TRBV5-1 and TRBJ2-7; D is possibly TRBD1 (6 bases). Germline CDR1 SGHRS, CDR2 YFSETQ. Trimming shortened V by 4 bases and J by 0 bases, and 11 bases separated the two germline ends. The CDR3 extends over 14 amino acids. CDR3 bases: TGCGCCAGCAGCGTGATGGACAGCTCCTACGAGCAGTACTTC. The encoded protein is CASSVMDSSYEQYF. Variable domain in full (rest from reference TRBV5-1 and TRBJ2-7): KAGVTQTPRYLIKTRGQQVTLSCSPISGHRSVSWYQQTPGQGLQFLFEYFSETQRNKGNFPGRFSGRQFSNSRSEMNVSTLELGDSALYLCASSVMDSSYEQYFGPGTRLTVT.

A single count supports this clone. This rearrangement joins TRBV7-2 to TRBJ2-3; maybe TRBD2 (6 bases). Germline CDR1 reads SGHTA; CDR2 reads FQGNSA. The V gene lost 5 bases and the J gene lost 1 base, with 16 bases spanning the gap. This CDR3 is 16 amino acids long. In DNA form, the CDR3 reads TGTGCCAGCAGCCCCATGGTAGCGGAACGCACAGATACGCAGTATTTT. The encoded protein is CASSPMVAERTDTQYF. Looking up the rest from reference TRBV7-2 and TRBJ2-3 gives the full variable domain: GAGVSQSPSNKVTEKGKDVELRCDPISGHTALYWYRQSLGQGLEFLIYFQGNSAPDKSGLPSDRFSAERTGGSVSTLTIQRTQQEDSAVYLCASSPMVAERTDTQYFGPGTRLTVL.

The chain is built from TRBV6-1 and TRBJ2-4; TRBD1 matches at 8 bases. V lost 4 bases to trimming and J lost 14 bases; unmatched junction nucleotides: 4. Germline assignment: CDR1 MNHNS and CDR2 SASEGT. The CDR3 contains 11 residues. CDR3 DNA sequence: TGTGCCAGCAGTGGGGACAGGTCGGAGTACTTC. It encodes CASSGDRSEYF.